Below are 20 T cell receptor beta chains sequenced from a single sample in a study of cytomegalovirus exposure and HLA in healthy donors (dated by TCRdb to 2016 to 2017). Receptor libraries were prepared by the immunoSEQ multiplex PCR assay. TCRdb carries this immuneACCESS record with in-frame sequences only. Its versions omit some clonotypes, under half of them owing to an unresolved V gene in the studies checked, with the rest unexplained. For this sample the table gives roughly 150,000 clones, of which more than 70% were detected only once. The ten largest make up about 2.7% of the sample. The specimen sequenced was PBMCs. The origin of the receptors is a man aged 18 to 35 in good health and CMV-seronegative.

This rearrangement joins TRBV11-3 to TRBJ2-1; maybe TRBD2 (6 bases). The ends were cut back, 0 bases at V and 9 bases at J, with 12 bases in the middle. The germline V gene has CDR1 SGHNT and CDR2 YENEEA. This CDR3 has 14 amino acids. CDR3 nucleotides: TGTGCCAGCAGCTTAGACACGGGGGTAGGTGAGCAGTTCTTC. Residues: CASSLDTGVGEQFF.

This chain links TRBV27 with TRBJ2-7, with 11 bases aligning to TRBD2. This CDR3 contains 13 residues. Germline values: CDR1 MNHEY, CDR2 SMNVEV (reference sequence). The trim removed 10 bases at V and 4 bases at J, leaving 6 bases unmatched. The CDR3 coding sequence is TGTGCCACCCGACTAGCGGGAACTTACGAGCAGTACTTC. This translates into CATRLAGTYEQYF.

The chain carries TRBV6-5 and TRBJ2-5; no definite D call. The V gene's germline CDR1 is MNHEY and CDR2 SVGAGI. Trimming took 7 bases from V and 7 from J, leaving 16 bases between them. CDR3 length equals 13 residues. The CDR3 bases are TGTGCCAGCACACCCGGGTTGGTGGGGACCCAGTACTTC. Amino acids: CASTPGLVGTQYF.

J is TRBJ1-1 and V is TRBV7-2, with a tentative D call TRBD1 (5 bases). The CDR3 extends over 14 amino acids. Trimming removed 2 bases from V and 0 bases from J, with 7 bases in between. Germline CDR1 and CDR2: SGHTA and FQGNSA. CDR3 amino acids: CASSLRGLNTEAFF. As DNA, the CDR3 is TGTGCCAGCAGCTTACGGGGGTTGAACACTGAAGCTTTCTTT.

The rearrangement links TRBV7-2 to TRBJ2-5; D remains unclear. V was shortened by 5 bases and J by 5 bases, with 9 bases between the two germline ends. The CDR3 is 12 amino acids. Germline V gives CDR1 SGHTA, CDR2 FQGNSA. CDR3 residues: CASSPTAETQYF. CDR3 nucleotide sequence: TGTGCCAGCAGCCCAACCGCGGAGACCCAGTACTTC.

The V and J genes are TRBV6-1 and TRBJ1-5; TRBD1 is a possible D gene (5 bases). The CDR3 runs to 16 residues. With 0 bases removed from V and 9 bases from J, the gap between germline ends came to 18 bases. CDR1 MNHNS and CDR2 SASEGT come from the germline V gene. This chain's CDR3 is CASSEASNRSHRPQHF. As DNA, the CDR3 is TGTGCCAGCAGTGAAGCCTCAAACAGGTCTCATAGGCCCCAGCATTTT.

This rearrangement joins TRBV5-1 to TRBJ2-2; perhaps TRBD2 as D (7 bases). The CDR3 has 16 amino acids. V lost 5 bases, J lost 6 bases, and 20 bases lay in between. Per germline, CDR1 SGHRS and CDR2 YFSETQ. The chain's CDR3 is CASSWGGPSGAGELFF. Here the CDR3 DNA reads TGCGCCAGCAGTTGGGGGGGGCCCTCGGGCGCCGGGGAGCTGTTTTTT.

The chain has TRBV28 and TRBJ2-3; D call uncertain. With 2 bases removed from V and 0 bases from J, the gap between germline ends came to 6 bases. There are 14 residues in the CDR3. Germline V lookup: CDR1 MDHEN, CDR2 SYDVKM. Here the CDR3 DNA reads TGTGCCAGCAGTTTAGAGGATAGCACAGATACGCAGTATTTT. It encodes CASSLEDSTDTQYF. The whole variable domain, remainder taken from reference TRBV28 and TRBJ2-3, is DVKVTQSSRYLVKRTGEKVFLECVQDMDHENMFWYRQDPGLGLRLIYFSYDVKMKEKGDIPEGYSVSREKKERFSLILESASTNQTSMYLCASSLEDSTDTQYFGPGTRLTVL.

Only a few counts were recorded for this clone. The rearrangement uses TRBV7-9 and TRBJ1-2, with D tentatively TRBD1 (6 bases). V dropped 4 bases and J dropped 3 bases, with 12 bases sitting between them. The CDR3 spans 14 residues. Germline CDR1 SEHNR, CDR2 FQNEAQ (reference sequence). CDR3 DNA sequence: TGTGCCAGCAGCTCCCGGGACACGGACTATGGCTACACCTTC. It encodes CASSSRDTDYGYTF. Filled out from reference TRBV7-9 and TRBJ1-2, the complete variable domain reads DTGVSQNPRHKITKRGQNVTFRCDPISEHNRLYWYRQTLGQGPEFLTYFQNEAQLEKSRLLSDRFSAERPKGSFSTLEIQRTEQGDSAMYLCASSSRDTDYGYTFGSGTRLTVV.

J is TRBJ1-2 and V is TRBV19, with TRBD1 as a possible D gene (6 bases). V lost 5 bases and J lost 7, with 11 bases in between. CDR3 length: 12 residues. Germline V gene lookup returns CDR1 LNHDA and CDR2 SQIVND (reference sequence). In DNA, the CDR3 is TGTGCCAGTAGTCCCCCCAGGGGTGGCTACACCTTC. Its protein is CASSPPRGGYTF.

This chain connects TRBV7-8 to TRBJ1-2, with 9 bases lining up with TRBD1. Germline CDR1 reads SGHVS; CDR2 reads FQNEAQ. The CDR3 spans 17 residues. J lost 3 bases, V lost 1 base, and 9 bases had no gene match. The CDR3 is CASSLGRTGEIYYGYTF. CDR3 bases: TGTGCCAGCAGCTTAGGAAGGACAGGGGAGATCTACTATGGCTACACCTTC. Supplemented by reference TRBV7-8 and TRBJ1-2, the full variable domain reads GAGVSQSPRYKVAKRGQDVALRCDPISGHVSLFWYQQALGQGPEFLTYFQNEAQLDKSGLPSDRFFAERPEGSVSTLKIQRTQQEDSAVYLCASSLGRTGEIYYGYTFGSGTRLTVV.

CDR3 bases: TGTGCCACCAGCAGAGAACTAGCGGAGACCCAGTACTTC. This encodes CATSRELAETQYF. This chain joins TRBV15 and TRBJ2-5, with TRBD2 identical over 7 bases. The germline V gene has CDR1 LNHNV and CDR2 YYDKDF (reference sequence). The junction had 0 bases not matched to a gene; V was cut back by 0 bases and J by 5 bases. The CDR3 is made up of 13 amino acids. Drawing the rest from reference TRBV15 and TRBJ2-5, the complete variable domain is DAMVIQNPRYQVTQFGKPVTLSCSQTLNHNVMYWYQQKSSQAPKLLFHYYDKDFNNEADTPDNFQSRRPNTSFCFLDIRSPGLGDTAMYLCATSRELAETQYFGPGTRLLVL.

The CDR3 DNA sequence: TGCGCCAGCAGCTTTATACCAGGGGAACAAGAGACCCAGTACTTC. The encoded protein is CASSFIPGEQETQYF. This chain joins TRBV5-1 and TRBJ2-5, with TRBD1 as a possible D gene (6 bases). Trimming removed 2 bases at V and 2 bases at J, with 13 bases between. The V gene's germline CDR1 is SGHRS and CDR2 YFSETQ. There are 15 residues in the CDR3.

A word on this clone: The germline gene is not matched at one end of the junction; a read error may be the cause. The chain recombines TRBV27 with TRBJ2-1; 15 bases match TRBD2. The CDR3 runs to 17 residues. Germline CDR1 and CDR2: MNHEY and SMNVEV (reference sequence). CDR3 DNA sequence: TGTGCCAGCAATTTAGGACTAGCGGGAGGGCCGTACAATGAGCAGTTCTTC. It is translated as CASNLGLAGGPYNEQFF.

The chain combines TRBV27 with TRBJ2-7, with TRBD1 as a possible D gene (6 bases). The CDR3 length is 15 residues. The V gene's germline CDR1 is MNHEY and CDR2 SMNVEV (reference sequence). V was cut by 5 bases and J by 2 bases, with 16 bases left in between. CDR3 sequence reads: CASSPRAQGTYEQYV. DNA for the CDR3: TGTGCCAGCAGTCCCAGGGCCCAGGGGACCTACGAGCAGTACGTC.

The rearrangement uses TRBV7-9 and TRBJ1-3; 7 bases map to TRBD1. V dropped 5 bases and J dropped 0; count of bases not matched to a gene: 7. CDR1 is SEHNR, CDR2 FQNEAQ, per germline (reference sequence). CDR3 length equals 16 residues. This CDR3 is CASSPSTGTSGNTIYF. CDR3 bases: TGTGCCAGCAGCCCGTCGACAGGGACCTCTGGAAACACCATATATTTT.

The rearrangement links TRBV30 to TRBJ1-2; 7 nucleotides agree with TRBD1. The length of the CDR3 is 15 residues. The ends lost 0 bases at V and 4 bases at J; junction bases unmatched: 8. Germline loops: CDR1 GTSNPN, CDR2 SVGIG (reference sequence). CDR3 nucleotides: TGTGCCTGGAGTGTAAGGGACAGCTTCTTCTATGGCTACACCTTC. Its translation is CAWSVRDSFFYGYTF.

The rearrangement links TRBV27 to TRBJ2-3; TRBD2 aligns across 9 bases. V shed 0 bases and J 2 bases; nucleotides not matched to a gene: 3. The CDR3 runs to 16 residues. Germline lookup yields CDR1 MNHEY and CDR2 SMNVEV (reference sequence). The CDR3 bases are TGTGCCAGCAGTTTATCTGGCGGGGGGGTCACAGATACGCAGTATTTT. It codes for CASSLSGGGVTDTQYF.

This rearrangement joins TRBV5-1 to TRBJ2-1, with 10 bases identical to TRBD1. This CDR3 region has 15 residues. Trimming cost V 4 bases and J 6 bases; bases outside gene matches: 7. Per germline, CDR1 SGHRS and CDR2 YFSETQ. CDR3 sequence: CASSRGTGVSNEQFF. The CDR3 DNA reads TGCGCCAGCAGCAGAGGGACAGGGGTTTCCAATGAGCAGTTCTTC.

V is TRBV5-1 and J is TRBJ1-2; D unresolved. Per germline, CDR1 SGHRS and CDR2 YFSETQ. Trimming shortened V by 4 bases and J by 3 bases, and 22 bases separated the two germline ends. The CDR3 runs to 17 residues. CDR3 nucleotide sequence: TGCGCCAGCAGCCCGATAATGAGAGGATCGATGGACTATGGCTACACCTTC. Encoded protein: CASSPIMRGSMDYGYTF.